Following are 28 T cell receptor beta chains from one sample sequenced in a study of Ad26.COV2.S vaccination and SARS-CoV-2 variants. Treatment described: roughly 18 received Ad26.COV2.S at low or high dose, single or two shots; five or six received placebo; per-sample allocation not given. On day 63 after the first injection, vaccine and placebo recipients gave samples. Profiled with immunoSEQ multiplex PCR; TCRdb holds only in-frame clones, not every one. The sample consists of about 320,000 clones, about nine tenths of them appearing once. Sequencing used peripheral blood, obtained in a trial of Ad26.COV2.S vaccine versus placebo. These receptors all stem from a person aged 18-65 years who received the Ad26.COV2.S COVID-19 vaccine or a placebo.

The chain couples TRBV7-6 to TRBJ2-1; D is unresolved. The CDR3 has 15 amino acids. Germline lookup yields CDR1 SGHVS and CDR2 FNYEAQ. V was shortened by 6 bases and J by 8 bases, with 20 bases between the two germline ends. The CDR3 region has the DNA TGTGCCAGCAGTTTCGGGTCACTTCGAGACGATGAGCAGTTCTTC. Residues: CASSFGSLRDDEQFF.

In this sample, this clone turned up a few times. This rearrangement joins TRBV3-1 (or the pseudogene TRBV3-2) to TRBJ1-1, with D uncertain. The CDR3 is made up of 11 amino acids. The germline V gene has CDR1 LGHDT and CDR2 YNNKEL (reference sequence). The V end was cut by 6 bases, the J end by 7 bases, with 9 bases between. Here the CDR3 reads CASSTVNEAFF. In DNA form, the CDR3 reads TGTGCCAGCAGTACGGTAAATGAAGCTTTCTTT.

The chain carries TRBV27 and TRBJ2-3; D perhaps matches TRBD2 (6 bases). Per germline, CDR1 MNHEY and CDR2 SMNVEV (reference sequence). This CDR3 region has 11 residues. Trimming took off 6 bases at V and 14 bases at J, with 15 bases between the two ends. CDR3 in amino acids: CASSQTSALYF. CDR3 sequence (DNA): TGTGCCAGCAGCCAGACTAGTGCGCTGTATTTT.

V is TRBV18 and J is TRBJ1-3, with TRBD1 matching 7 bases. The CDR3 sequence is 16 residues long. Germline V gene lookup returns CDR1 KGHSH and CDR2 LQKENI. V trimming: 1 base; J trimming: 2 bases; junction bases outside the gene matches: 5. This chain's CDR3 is CASSPLETGAGNTIYF. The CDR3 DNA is TGTGCCAGCTCACCACTGGAAACAGGGGCTGGAAACACCATATATTTT. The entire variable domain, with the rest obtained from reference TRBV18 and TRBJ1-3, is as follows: NAGVMQNPRHLVRRRGQEARLRCSPMKGHSHVYWYRQLPEEGLKFMVYLQKENIIDESGMPKERFSAEFPKEGPSILRIQQVVRGDSAAYFCASSPLETGAGNTIYFGEGSWLTVV.

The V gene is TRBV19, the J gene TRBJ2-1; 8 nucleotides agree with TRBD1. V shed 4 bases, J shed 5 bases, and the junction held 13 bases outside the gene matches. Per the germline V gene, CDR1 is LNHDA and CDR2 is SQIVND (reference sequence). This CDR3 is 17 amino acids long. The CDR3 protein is CASSTNPGQDANNEQFF. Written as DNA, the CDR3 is TGTGCCAGTAGTACAAATCCGGGACAGGATGCAAACAATGAGCAGTTCTTC. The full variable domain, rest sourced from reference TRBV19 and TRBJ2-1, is DGGITQSPKYLFRKEGQNVTLSCEQNLNHDAMYWYRQDPGQGLRLIYYSQIVNDFQKGDIAEGYSVSREKKESFPLTVTSAQKNPTAFYLCASSTNPGQDANNEQFFGPGTRLTVL.

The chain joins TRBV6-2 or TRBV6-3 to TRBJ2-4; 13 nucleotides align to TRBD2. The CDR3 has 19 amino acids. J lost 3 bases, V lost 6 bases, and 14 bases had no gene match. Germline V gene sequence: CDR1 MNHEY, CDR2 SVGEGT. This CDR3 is CASSHTSGGEILVKNIQYF. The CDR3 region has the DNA TGTGCCAGCAGCCATACTAGCGGGGGGGAAATCTTGGTCAAAAACATTCAGTACTTC.

For the CDR3, the DNA is TGCGCCAGCAGCCCGCCGGCAGGGAGCTCCTACAATGAGCAGTTCTTC. It specifies CASSPPAGSSYNEQFF. V and J are TRBV5-1 and TRBJ2-1, with D possibly being TRBD1 or TRBD2 (5 bases each). The CDR3 has 16 residues. Germline V CDR1 and CDR2: SGHRS, YFSETQ. V lost 4 bases to trimming and J lost 0 bases, with 14 bases between them.

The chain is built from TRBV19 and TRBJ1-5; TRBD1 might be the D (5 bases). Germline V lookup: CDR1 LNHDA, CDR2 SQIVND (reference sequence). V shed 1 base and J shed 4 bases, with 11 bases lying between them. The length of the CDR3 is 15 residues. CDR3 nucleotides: TGTGCCAGTAGTATAGGAAGGGGCACTAATCAGCCCCAGCATTTT. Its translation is CASSIGRGTNQPQHF.

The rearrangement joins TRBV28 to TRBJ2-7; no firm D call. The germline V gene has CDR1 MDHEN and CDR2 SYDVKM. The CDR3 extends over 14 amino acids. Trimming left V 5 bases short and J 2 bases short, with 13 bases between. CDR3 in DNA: TGTGCCAGCAGTCCCCGGATAGAAACCTACGAGCAGTACGTC. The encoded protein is CASSPRIETYEQYV.

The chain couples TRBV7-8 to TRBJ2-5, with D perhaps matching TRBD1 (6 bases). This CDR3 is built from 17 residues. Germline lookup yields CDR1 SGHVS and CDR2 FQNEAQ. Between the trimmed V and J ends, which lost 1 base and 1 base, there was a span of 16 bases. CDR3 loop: CASSLVGSRGPQETQYF. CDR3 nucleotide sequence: TGTGCCAGCAGCTTAGTCGGGTCCAGGGGCCCCCAAGAGACCCAGTACTTC. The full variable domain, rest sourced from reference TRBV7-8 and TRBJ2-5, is GAGVSQSPRYKVAKRGQDVALRCDPISGHVSLFWYQQALGQGPEFLTYFQNEAQLDKSGLPSDRFFAERPEGSVSTLKIQRTQQEDSAVYLCASSLVGSRGPQETQYFGPGTRLLVL.

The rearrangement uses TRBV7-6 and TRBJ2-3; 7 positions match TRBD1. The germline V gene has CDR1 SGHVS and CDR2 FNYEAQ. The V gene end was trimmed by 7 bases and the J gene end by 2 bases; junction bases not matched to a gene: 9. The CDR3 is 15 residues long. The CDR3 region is CASTKGQSTTDTQYF. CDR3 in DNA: TGTGCCAGCACCAAGGGACAGAGTACCACAGATACGCAGTATTTT.

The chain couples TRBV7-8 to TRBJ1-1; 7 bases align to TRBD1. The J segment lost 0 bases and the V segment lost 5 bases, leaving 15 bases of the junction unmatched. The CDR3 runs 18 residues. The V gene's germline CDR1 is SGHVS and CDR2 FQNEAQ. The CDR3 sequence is CASSSNRGQLAMNTEAFF. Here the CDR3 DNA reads TGTGCCAGCAGCAGCAACCGGGGACAGTTGGCAATGAACACTGAAGCTTTCTTT.

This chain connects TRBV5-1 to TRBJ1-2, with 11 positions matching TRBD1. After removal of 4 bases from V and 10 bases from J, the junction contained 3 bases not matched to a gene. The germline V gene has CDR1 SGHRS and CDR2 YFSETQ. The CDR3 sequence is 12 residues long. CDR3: CASSVGQGDYTF. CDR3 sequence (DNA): TGCGCCAGCAGCGTGGGACAGGGGGACTACACCTTC.

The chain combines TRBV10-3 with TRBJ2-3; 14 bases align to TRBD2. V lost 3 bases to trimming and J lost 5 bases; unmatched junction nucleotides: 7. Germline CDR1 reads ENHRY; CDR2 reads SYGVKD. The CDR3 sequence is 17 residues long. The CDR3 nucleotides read TGTGCCATCAGTGACCGACTAGCGGGAGGGCCGATAGATACGCAGTATTTT. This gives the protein CAISDRLAGGPIDTQYF.

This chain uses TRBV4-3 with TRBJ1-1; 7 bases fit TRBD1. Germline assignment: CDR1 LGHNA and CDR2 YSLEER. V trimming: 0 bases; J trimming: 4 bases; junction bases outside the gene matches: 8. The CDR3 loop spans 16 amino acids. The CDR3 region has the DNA TGCGCCAGCAGCCAAGAAGGGCGCAGGGGGAGCACTGAAGCTTTCTTT. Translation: CASSQEGRRGSTEAFF.

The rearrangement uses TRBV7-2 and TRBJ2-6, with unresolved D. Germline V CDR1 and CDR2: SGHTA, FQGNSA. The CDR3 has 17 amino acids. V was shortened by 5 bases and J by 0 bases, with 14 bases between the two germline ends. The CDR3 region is CASSLVAISSGANVLTF. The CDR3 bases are TGTGCCAGCAGCCTGGTCGCCATTAGCTCTGGGGCCAACGTCCTGACTTTC.

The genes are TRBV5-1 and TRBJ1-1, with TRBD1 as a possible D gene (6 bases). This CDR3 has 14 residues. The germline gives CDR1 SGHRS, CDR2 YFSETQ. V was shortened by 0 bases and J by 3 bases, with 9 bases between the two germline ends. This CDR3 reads CASSLVQGDTEAFF. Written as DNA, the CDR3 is TGCGCCAGCAGCTTGGTACAGGGAGACACTGAAGCTTTCTTT.

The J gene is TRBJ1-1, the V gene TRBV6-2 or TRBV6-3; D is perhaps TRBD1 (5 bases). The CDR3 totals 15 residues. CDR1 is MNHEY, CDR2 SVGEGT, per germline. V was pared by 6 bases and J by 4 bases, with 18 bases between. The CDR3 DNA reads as TGTGCCAGCAGCCCATTGAGGGGCATGGTCACTGAAGCTTTCTTT. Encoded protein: CASSPLRGMVTEAFF.

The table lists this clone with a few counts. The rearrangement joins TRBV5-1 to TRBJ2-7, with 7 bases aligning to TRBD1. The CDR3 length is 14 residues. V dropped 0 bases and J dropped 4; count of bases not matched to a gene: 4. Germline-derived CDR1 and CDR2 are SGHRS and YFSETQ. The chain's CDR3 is CASSLGTGAYEQYV. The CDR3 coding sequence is TGCGCCAGCAGCTTGGGGACAGGCGCATACGAGCAGTACGTC.

The CDR3: CASSDPNSNYGYTF. The CDR3 DNA is TGTGCCAGCAGCGATCCAAACAGCAACTATGGCTACACCTTC. The chain is built from TRBV6-2 or TRBV6-3 and TRBJ1-2; D remains unclear. The germline V and J ends were trimmed by 6 bases and 2 bases, with 13 bases remaining between them. The CDR3 runs 14 residues. Germline V CDR1 and CDR2: MNHEY, SVGEGT.

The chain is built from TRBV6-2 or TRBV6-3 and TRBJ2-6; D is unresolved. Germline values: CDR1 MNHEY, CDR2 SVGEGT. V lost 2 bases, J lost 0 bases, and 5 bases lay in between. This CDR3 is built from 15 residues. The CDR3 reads CASSYMDSGANVLTF. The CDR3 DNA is TGTGCCAGCAGTTACATGGACTCTGGGGCCAACGTCCTGACTTTC.

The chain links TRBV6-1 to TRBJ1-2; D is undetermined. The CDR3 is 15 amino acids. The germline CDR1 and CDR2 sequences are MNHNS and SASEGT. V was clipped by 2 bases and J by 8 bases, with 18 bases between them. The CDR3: CASSESPGSPGGYTF. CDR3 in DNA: TGTGCCAGCAGTGAATCCCCCGGAAGCCCGGGCGGCTACACCTTC.

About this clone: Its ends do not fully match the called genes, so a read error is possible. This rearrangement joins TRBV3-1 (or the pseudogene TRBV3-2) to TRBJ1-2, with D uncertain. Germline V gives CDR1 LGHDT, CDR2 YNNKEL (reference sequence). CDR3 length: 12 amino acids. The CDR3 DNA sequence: TGTGCCAGCGATACGGCAGGCTATGGCTGCACCTTC. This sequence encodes CASDTAGYGCTF.

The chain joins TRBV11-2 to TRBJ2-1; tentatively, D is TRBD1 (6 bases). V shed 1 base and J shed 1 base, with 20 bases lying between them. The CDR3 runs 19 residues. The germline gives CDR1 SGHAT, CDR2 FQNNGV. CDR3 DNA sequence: TGTGCCAGCAGCTTAGGGAGGACGGATGGAAGGGGGTCCTACAATGAGCAGTTCTTC. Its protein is CASSLGRTDGRGSYNEQFF.

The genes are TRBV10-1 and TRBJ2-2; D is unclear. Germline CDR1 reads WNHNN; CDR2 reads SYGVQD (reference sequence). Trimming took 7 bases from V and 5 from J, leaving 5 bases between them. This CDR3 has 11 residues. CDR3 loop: CASKGTGELFF. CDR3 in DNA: TGCGCCAGCAAGGGAACCGGGGAGCTGTTTTTT.

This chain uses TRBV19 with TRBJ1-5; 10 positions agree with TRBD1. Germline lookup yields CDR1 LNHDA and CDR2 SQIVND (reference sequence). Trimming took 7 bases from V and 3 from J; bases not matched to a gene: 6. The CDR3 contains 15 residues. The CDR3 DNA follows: TGTGCCAGTACCTTGACAGGGGGCAACAATCAGCCCCAGCATTTT. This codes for CASTLTGGNNQPQHF.

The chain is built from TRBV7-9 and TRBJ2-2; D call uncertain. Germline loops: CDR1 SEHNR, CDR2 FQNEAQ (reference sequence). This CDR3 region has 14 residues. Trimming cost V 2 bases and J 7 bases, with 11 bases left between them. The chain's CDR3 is CASSLTEMIGELFF. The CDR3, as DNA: TGTGCCAGCAGCTTAACAGAGATGATCGGGGAGCTGTTTTTT.

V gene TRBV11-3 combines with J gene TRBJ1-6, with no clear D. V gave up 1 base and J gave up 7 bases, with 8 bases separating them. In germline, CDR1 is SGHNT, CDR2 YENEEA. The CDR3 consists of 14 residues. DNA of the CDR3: TGTGCCAGCAGCTTAGGACTGACAAATTCACCCCTCCACTTT. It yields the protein CASSLGLTNSPLHF.